This T cell receptor (beta chain) emerged from a study of cytomegalovirus exposure and HLA in healthy donors. The study, taken as a whole, reports: The study flagged about 150 TCR beta chains as cytomegalovirus-associated. In a later analysis, V- and J-gene trimming of beta chains associated with a DCLRE1C missense variant, replicated independently. Presence/absence results assume similar sequencing depth per donor, which may not hold.

As to this clone: Its antigen remains unidentified.

In germline, CDR1 is SNHLY, CDR2 FYNNEI. This CDR3 comprises 12 residues. The germline V and J ends were trimmed by 5 bases and 8 bases, with 12 bases remaining between them. Vbeta (60) and Jbeta (13) primers were used in the PCR. Generated by immunoSEQ multiplex PCR, the TCRdb table keeps only in-frame clones and is missing some. The sample holds roughly 72,000 clones; over 70% are singletons and the top ten take around a fifth. The sample consisted of PBMCs. This chain links TRBV2 with TRBJ1-2; D gene uncertain. The receptor comes from a woman aged 40 to 50 in good health and CMV-seropositive. For the CDR3, the DNA is TGTGCCAGCAGTTCATCAGGTCGCGGCTACACCTTC. Translated, it gives CASSSSGRGYTF.